Each of the 15 T cell receptor beta chains below was sequenced from the same sample in a study of beta chain features in type 1 diabetes. The entirety of the isolated RNA underwent reverse transcription, so expressed TCRB transcripts were sequenced. This table comes from immunoSEQ multiplex PCR, and its TCRdb copy is limited to in-frame clones, with some not included. The table records some 410,000 clones, approximately 13% of them present only once. The material sequenced was naive CD4+ T cells from blood. Source of these receptors: a man aged 25-40 years in good health.

The chain couples TRBV6-5 to TRBJ2-7, with 7 bases fitting TRBD1. The germline gives CDR1 MNHEY, CDR2 SVGAGI. J lost 1 base, V lost 6 bases, and 6 bases had no gene match. This CDR3 spans 14 amino acids. The CDR3 here is CASSPDRLSYEQYF. CDR3 DNA sequence: TGTGCCAGCAGCCCGGACAGGCTGTCCTACGAGCAGTACTTC.

The chain links TRBV5-1 to TRBJ2-3; a possible D gene is TRBD1 (5 bases). The CDR3 has 14 residues. V lost 4 bases to trimming and J lost 1 base, with 10 bases between them. Germline loops: CDR1 SGHRS, CDR2 YFSETQ. In DNA form, the CDR3 reads TGCGCCAGCAGCCTGACAGCGCGCACAGATACGCAGTATTTT. Translation gives CASSLTARTDTQYF.

This clone was counted between two and nine times. The gene calls are TRBV7-9 and TRBJ1-1, with 9 positions matching TRBD1. The length of the CDR3 is 15 residues. From germline, CDR1 is SEHNR and CDR2 FQNEAQ (reference sequence). Germline trimming cut 4 bases from V and 4 bases from J; bases unmatched to any gene: 7. The CDR3 coding sequence is TGTGCCAGCAGCTGGCCGGGACAGGGCCGCACTGAAGCTTTCTTT. Its protein product is CASSWPGQGRTEAFF.

Only a few counts were recorded for this clone. This sequence joins TRBV6-6 and TRBJ1-5; D might be TRBD1 (5 bases). V lost 2 bases and J lost 4, with 12 bases in between. Germline V gene lookup returns CDR1 MNHNY and CDR2 SVGAGI (reference sequence). The CDR3 sequence is 15 residues long. Here the CDR3 reads CASSYVDPGNQPQHF. CDR3 nucleotide sequence: TGTGCCAGCAGTTACGTAGACCCAGGGAATCAGCCCCAGCATTTT.

This clone was found a few times. V and J are TRBV4-1 and TRBJ2-7, with 12 bases lining up with TRBD2. Germline CDR1 is MGHRA and CDR2 is YSYEKL. The CDR3 spans 16 residues. V shed 1 base and J 3 bases; nucleotides not matched to a gene: 4. The DNA for the CDR3 is TGCGCCAGCAGCCAAGGACGGACTAGCGGGGTCTACGAGCAGTACTTC. The encoded protein is CASSQGRTSGVYEQYF.

About this clone: Other nucleotide sequences in the sample specify the same CDR3. V and J are TRBV4-1 and TRBJ2-1, with 7 bases matching TRBD2. With 0 bases clipped from V and 3 bases from J, the junction kept 5 bases outside the gene matches. CDR1 is MGHRA and CDR2 is YSYEKL in the germline V gene. This CDR3 has 16 amino acids. In DNA, the CDR3 is TGCGCCAGCAGCCAAGATCGAGGCGGGGGCTACAATGAGCAGTTCTTC. Translated: CASSQDRGGGYNEQFF.

The chain carries TRBV5-4 and TRBJ2-5; no definite D call. The germline gives CDR1 SGHNT, CDR2 YYREEE (reference sequence). This CDR3 has 15 residues. The V end lost 2 bases, the J end lost 0 bases, and 11 bases lay between the germline ends. The CDR3 sequence: CASSFKRKYQETQYF. CDR3 nucleotide sequence: TGTGCCAGCAGCTTTAAAAGAAAGTACCAAGAGACCCAGTACTTC.

J is TRBJ2-3 and V is TRBV9; the D is unclear. Germline V gene data show CDR1 as SGDLS and CDR2 as YYNGEE. There are 15 residues in the CDR3. Trimming took 4 bases from V and 2 from J, leaving 14 bases between them. CDR3 protein: CASSPDLIHTDTQYF. The CDR3 nucleotides are TGTGCCAGCAGCCCCGACCTAATTCACACAGATACGCAGTATTTT.

This clone showed up just a few times. This rearrangement joins TRBV7-9 to TRBJ2-5, with 8 bases that match TRBD1. CDR1 and CDR2 (germline): SEHNR, FQNEAQ (reference sequence). The trim removed 6 bases at V and 1 base at J, leaving 7 bases unmatched. The CDR3 covers 15 residues. The CDR3 nucleotides are TGTGCCAGCAGTCCTGACGGGACAGGCCAAGAGACCCAGTACTTC. Amino acids: CASSPDGTGQETQYF.

V gene TRBV7-6 combines with J gene TRBJ2-6; TRBD2 matches at 8 bases. The germline CDR1 and CDR2 sequences are SGHVS and FNYEAQ. V gave up 3 bases and J gave up 3 bases; unmatched junction bases: 7. CDR3 length: 17 amino acids. CDR3 loop: CASSLMVAGFGANVLTF. CDR3 sequence (DNA): TGTGCCAGCAGCTTGATGGTAGCGGGATTTGGGGCCAACGTCCTGACTTTC.

The CDR3 loop is CASSTGQGGDTQYF. The CDR3, as DNA: TGTGCCAGCAGCACTGGACAGGGCGGCGATACGCAGTATTTT. The rearrangement joins TRBV7-2 to TRBJ2-3, with TRBD1 matching 8 bases. The germline CDR1 and CDR2 sequences are SGHTA and FQGNSA. The ends lost 5 bases at V and 6 bases at J; junction bases unmatched: 7. CDR3 size: 14 residues.

This clone was found many times. This chain uses TRBV25-1 with TRBJ2-5; D unresolved. The CDR3 extends over 13 amino acids. Germline V gives CDR1 MGHDK, CDR2 SYGVNS. Trimming removed 8 bases from V and 4 bases from J, with 14 bases in between. The CDR3 loop reads CASQLRALETQYF. The CDR3 nucleotides read TGTGCCAGCCAACTCCGGGCCCTAGAGACCCAGTACTTC. Variable domain in full (rest from reference TRBV25-1 and TRBJ2-5): EADIYQTPRYLVIGTGKKITLECSQTMGHDKMYWYQQDPGMELHLIHYSYGVNSTEKGDLSSESTVSRIRTEHFPLTLESARPSHTSQYLCASQLRALETQYFGPGTRLLVL.

This clone has just a few counts. The chain couples TRBV25-1 to TRBJ2-7; D is unclear. The CDR3 loop spans 13 amino acids. V lost 2 bases, J lost 2 bases, and 7 bases lay in between. CDR1 and CDR2 (germline): MGHDK, SYGVNS. CDR3 nucleotides: TGTGCCAGCAGTGAACCAGGAACCTACGAGCAGTACTTC. This gives the protein CASSEPGTYEQYF.

The rearrangement joins TRBV7-9 to TRBJ1-2; 7 nucleotides match TRBD1. The germline gives CDR1 SEHNR, CDR2 FQNEAQ (reference sequence). This CDR3 contains 11 residues. Trimming cost V 9 bases and J 8 bases; bases outside gene matches: 6. CDR3 sequence (DNA): TGTGCCAGTTCGGTAGGGGGCGGCTACACCTTC. As protein: CASSVGGGYTF.

The chain recombines TRBV6-5 with TRBJ2-5; D not certain. The V and J ends lost 4 bases and 1 base respectively, with 13 bases between them. CDR3 size: 15 residues. The germline V gene encodes CDR1 MNHEY and CDR2 SVGAGI. The CDR3 loop reads CASSSLRRAQETQYF. CDR3 bases: TGTGCCAGCAGTTCCCTACGCCGGGCCCAAGAGACCCAGTACTTC.